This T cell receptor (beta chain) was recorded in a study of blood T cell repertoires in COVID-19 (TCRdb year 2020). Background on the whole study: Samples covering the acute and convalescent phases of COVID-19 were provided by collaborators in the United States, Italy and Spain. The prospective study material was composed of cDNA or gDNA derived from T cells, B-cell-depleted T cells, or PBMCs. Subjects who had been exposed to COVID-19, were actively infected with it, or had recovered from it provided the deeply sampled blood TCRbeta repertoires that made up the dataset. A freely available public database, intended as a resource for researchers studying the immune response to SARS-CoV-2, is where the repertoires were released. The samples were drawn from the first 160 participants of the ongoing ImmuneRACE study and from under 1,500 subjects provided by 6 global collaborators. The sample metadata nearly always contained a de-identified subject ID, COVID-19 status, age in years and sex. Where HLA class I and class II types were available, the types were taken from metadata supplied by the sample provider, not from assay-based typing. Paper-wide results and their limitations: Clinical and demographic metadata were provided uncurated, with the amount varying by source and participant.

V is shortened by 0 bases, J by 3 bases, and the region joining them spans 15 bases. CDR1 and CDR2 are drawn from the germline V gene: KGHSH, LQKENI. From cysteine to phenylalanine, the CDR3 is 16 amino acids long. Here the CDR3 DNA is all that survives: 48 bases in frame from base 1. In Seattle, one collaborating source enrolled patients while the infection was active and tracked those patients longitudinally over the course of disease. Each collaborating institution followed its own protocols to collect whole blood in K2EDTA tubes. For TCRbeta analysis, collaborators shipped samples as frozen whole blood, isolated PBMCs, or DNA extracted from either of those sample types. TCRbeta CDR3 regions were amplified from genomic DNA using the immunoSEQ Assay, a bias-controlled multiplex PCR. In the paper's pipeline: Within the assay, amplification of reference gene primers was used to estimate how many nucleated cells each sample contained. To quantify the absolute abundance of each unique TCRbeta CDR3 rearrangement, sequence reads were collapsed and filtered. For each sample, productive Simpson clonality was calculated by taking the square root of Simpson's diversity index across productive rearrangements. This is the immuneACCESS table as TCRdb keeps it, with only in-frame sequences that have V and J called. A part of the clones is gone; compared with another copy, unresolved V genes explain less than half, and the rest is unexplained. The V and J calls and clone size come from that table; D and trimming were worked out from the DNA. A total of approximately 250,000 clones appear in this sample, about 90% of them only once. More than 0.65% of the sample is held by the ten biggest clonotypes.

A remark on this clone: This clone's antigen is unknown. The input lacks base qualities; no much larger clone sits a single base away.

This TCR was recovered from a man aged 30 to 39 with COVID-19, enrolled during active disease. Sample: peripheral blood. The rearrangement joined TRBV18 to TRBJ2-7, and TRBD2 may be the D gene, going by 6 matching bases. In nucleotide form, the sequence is TGTGCCAGCTCACCACCTCCCGGGACTGCAAACTACGAGCAGTACTTC. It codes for CASSPPPGTANYEQYF.